This T cell receptor (beta chain) was observed in a study of blood T cell repertoires in COVID-19. Source study methods: Scientists estimated how many nucleated cells there were by amplifying reference gene primers. TCRdb's copy holds only in-frame clones and misses some; the assay was immunoSEQ multiplex PCR. The D gene and trimming were derived from the DNA, and the V and J assignments and clone size from that table. The repertoire holds under 35,000 clones, with around 89% as singletons. From germline, CDR1 is SGDLS and CDR2 YYNGEE. Trimming took 3 bases from V and 7 from J; bases not matched to a gene: 3. The CDR3 runs 15 residues.

Sequenced input: peripheral blood. The chain joins TRBV9 to TRBJ1-6, with 11 bases lining up with TRBD1. This TCR was recovered from a human donor in a cohort sampled during active COVID-19. CDR3 protein: CASSAGQGANSPLHF. Here the CDR3 DNA reads TGTGCCAGCAGCGCCGGACAGGGGGCCAATTCACCCCTCCACTTT.